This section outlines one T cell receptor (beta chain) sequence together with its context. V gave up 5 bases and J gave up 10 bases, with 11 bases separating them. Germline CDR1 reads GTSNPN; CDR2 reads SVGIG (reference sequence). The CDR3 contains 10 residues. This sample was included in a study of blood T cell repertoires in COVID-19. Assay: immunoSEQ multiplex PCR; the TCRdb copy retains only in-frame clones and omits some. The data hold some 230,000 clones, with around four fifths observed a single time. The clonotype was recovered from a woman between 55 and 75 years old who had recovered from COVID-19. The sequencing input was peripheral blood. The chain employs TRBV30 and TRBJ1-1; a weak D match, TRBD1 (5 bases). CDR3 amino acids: CAWVGLGAFF. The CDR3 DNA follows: TGTGCCTGGGTGGGGCTGGGAGCTTTCTTT.